This T cell receptor (beta chain) was sequenced in a study of post-analysis software for immune sequencing data. Findings and limits, study-wide: Higher frequency in patients than in controls was seen for roughly five TRBV segments, with TRBV5-6, TRBV5-1 and TRBV20-1 among them.

Prepared libraries of TCR beta cDNA carried unique molecular identifiers. TCRdb used MiXCR to reprocess the PCR reads, holding one entry per CDR3 protein. The data contain about 820,000 distinct CDR3 sequences, approximately 57% of them singletons. The length of the CDR3 is 13 residues. J was trimmed by 5 bases and V by 4 bases; bases with no gene match: 3. Germline V CDR1 and CDR2: SGHRS, YFSETQ. Points on this clonotype: Its matching antigen is unknown.

The chain employs TRBV5-1 and TRBJ2-1; 7 nucleotides agree with TRBD2. Sequences were obtained from blood. The sequence derives from a girl between 5 and 17 years old with multiple sclerosis. The CDR3 nucleotides are TGCGCCAGCAGCCGGGACTATCACAATGAGCAGTTCTTC. Translation gives CASSRDYHNEQFF.